A single sample is the source of the 22 T cell receptor beta chains below, sequenced in a study of CD8+CD57+ T cells in acquired aplastic anemia. Genomic DNA provided the template from which TCR beta VDJ and CDR3 profiles were obtained. A single record per CDR3 protein comes from TCRdb applying MiXCR to the reads. The sample holds about 400,000 distinct CDR3 sequences, about two thirds seen once. The sample taken for sequencing was sorted CD4+, CD8+, or CD8+CD57+ T cells (not recorded which) from PBMCs. Receptors originate from a human donor in good health, serving as a control.

The chain uses TRBV12-3 or TRBV12-4 and TRBJ2-1, with D possibly TRBD2 on 5 matching bases. Deletions cut 3 bases from V and 0 bases from J, with 12 bases between. The CDR3 has 16 amino acids. The CDR3 bases are TGTGCCAGCAGTTTGGGGAGCTACCCCTCCTACAATGAGCAGTTCTTC. It is translated as CASSLGSYPSYNEQFF.

About this clonotype: At one of its ends the junction is not consistent with the germline gene, which may arise from a read error. The V call is TRBV20-1, the J call TRBJ2-7, with D maybe TRBD1 (6 bases). Germline V gene lookup returns CDR1 DFQATT and CDR2 SNEGSKA (reference sequence). The CDR3 has 11 residues. Written as DNA, the CDR3 is TGCAGTGGAAGGGGGACCTACGCGCAGTACTTC. Encoded protein: CSGRGTYAQYF.

V gene TRBV4-3 combines with J gene TRBJ2-3; TRBD2 matches 8 bases. V shed 4 bases and J 6 bases; nucleotides not matched to a gene: 18. The CDR3 is made up of 18 amino acids. The V gene's germline CDR1 is LGHNA and CDR2 YSLEER. The DNA for the CDR3 is TGCGCCAGCAGCCTTAGGGCGGGGGGCGGTACCCCACAGGATACGCAGTATTTT. Amino acid sequence: CASSLRAGGGTPQDTQYF.

Turning to this clonotype: Mismatch with germline at one junction end may stem from a read error. CDR3 residues: CASSGLARSQETQYFF. The CDR3, as DNA: TGTGCCAGCAGTGGCCTGGCTAGGAGCCAAGAGACCCAGTACTTCTTC. The chain combines TRBV2 with TRBJ1-2; D is undetermined. The CDR3 totals 16 residues. CDR1 and CDR2 (germline): SNHLY, FYNNEI.

This chain joins TRBV11-2 and TRBJ2-7; 9 bases are a match to TRBD1. Germline values: CDR1 SGHAT, CDR2 FQNNGV. The CDR3 runs 13 residues. With 5 bases clipped from V and 6 bases from J, the junction kept 5 bases outside the gene matches. The CDR3 bases are TGTGCCAGCAGCCTACCGGGACAGGGCGAGCAGTACTTC. Amino acid sequence: CASSLPGQGEQYF.

In this sample, this clonotype turned up many times. The genes are TRBV4-3 and TRBJ1-4; D gene uncertain. The CDR3 is made up of 15 amino acids. V lost 0 bases and J lost 6, with 11 bases in between. Looked up from germline, CDR1 is LGHNA and CDR2 is YSLEER. CDR3 protein: CASSQDTGMDEKLFF. CDR3 nucleotides: TGCGCCAGCAGCCAAGATACCGGGATGGATGAAAAACTGTTTTTT.

The CDR3 is CACTWGGDNEQYF. In DNA, the CDR3 is TGTGCCTGTACTTGGGGTGGGGACAATGAGCAGTACTTC. The genes are TRBV30 and TRBJ2-7; tentatively, D is TRBD1 (6 bases). Germline V gene data show CDR1 as GTSNPN and CDR2 as SVGIG (reference sequence). The V and J ends lost 6 bases and 7 bases respectively, with 19 bases between them. The CDR3 extends over 13 amino acids.

The V call is TRBV7-2, the J call TRBJ2-7; no definite D call. Germline V lookup: CDR1 SGHTA, CDR2 FQGNSA. The CDR3 covers 16 residues. V was shortened by 6 bases and J by 0 bases, with 18 bases between the two germline ends. For the CDR3, the DNA is TGTGCCAGCAGACCCCCCCCCTATGGCGACTCCTACGAGCAGTACTTC. This translates into CASRPPPYGDSYEQYF.

As for this clonotype: At one of its ends the junction is not consistent with the germline gene, which may arise from a read error. This chain links TRBV7-3 with TRBJ2-1; D may be TRBD1 (6 bases). CDR3 size: 16 residues. Per the germline V gene, CDR1 is SGHTA and CDR2 is FQGTGA. For the CDR3, the DNA is TGTGCTAGCAGTTTTAGATCTAGGACAGAGGTAGACGGGCAGTTCTTC. This codes for CASSFRSRTEVDGQFF.

In its sample, this clonotype was seen a few times. A single base separates this from a much larger clone, so it may be a read error. The rearrangement links TRBV5-1 to TRBJ2-1; unclear D gene. Per the germline V gene, CDR1 is SGHRS and CDR2 is YFSETQ. The CDR3 sequence is 14 residues long. V dropped 7 bases and J dropped 7 bases, with 18 bases sitting between them. This CDR3 is CASGITLGGNEQFF. The CDR3 DNA reads TGCGCCAGCGGCATAACTCTAGGTGGAAATGAGCAGTTCTTC.

This clonotype was found many times. The chain is built from TRBV24-1 and TRBJ1-5, with no clear D. The CDR3 runs 12 residues. V was pared by 4 bases and J by 9 bases, with 9 bases between. Germline assignment: CDR1 KGHDR and CDR2 SFDVKD. The CDR3: CATSEPHGPQHF. The CDR3 DNA sequence: TGTGCCACCAGTGAGCCCCACGGGCCCCAGCATTTT.

This clonotype was picked up many times. V and J are TRBV10-3 and TRBJ1-2; D unclear. The V end was cut by 3 bases, the J end by 8 bases, with 13 bases between. Germline V lookup: CDR1 ENHRY, CDR2 SYGVKD. This CDR3 contains 13 residues. For the CDR3, the DNA is TGTGCCATCAGTGACCCAGGACGAGGAGGCTACACCTTC. Protein product: CAISDPGRGGYTF.

Ten or more counts support this clonotype. The V and J genes are TRBV20-1 and TRBJ2-5, with 8 bases matching TRBD2. V lost 3 bases and J lost 5; bases outside the gene matches: 8. The CDR3 extends over 14 amino acids. CDR1 and CDR2 from the germline V gene are DFQATT and SNEGSKA (reference sequence). Here the CDR3 reads CSARGTRAQETQYF. CDR3 bases: TGCAGTGCTAGGGGGACTAGAGCCCAGGAGACCCAGTACTTC.

The chain is built from TRBV2 and TRBJ1-1, with 7 bases identical to TRBD1. J gave up 0 bases and V 3 bases, and 4 bases lay outside the gene matches. The CDR3 contains 15 residues. From germline, CDR1 is SNHLY and CDR2 FYNNEI. The DNA of the CDR3 is TGTGCCAGCAGTGAGCAGGGGGTAATGAACACTGAAGCTTTCTTT. It translates to CASSEQGVMNTEAFF.

This clonotype occurred once. Because the CDR3's place on the DNA is in doubt, the DNA is left out and the CDR3 is given as listed by TCRdb. Here the CDR3 reads CASSLANTEAFFGQYF. This chain uses TRBV7-2 with TRBJ2-7. Germline V gene lookup returns CDR1 SGHTA and CDR2 FQGNSA. With termini counted, the CDR3 has 16 amino acids.

This clonotype has at least ten counts. The chain joins TRBV11-2 to TRBJ1-6, with a tentative D call TRBD1 (5 bases). The CDR3 totals 15 residues. From germline, CDR1 is SGHAT and CDR2 FQNNGV. The V end lost 5 bases, the J end lost 9 bases, and 17 bases lay between the germline ends. CDR3 in DNA: TGTGCCAGCAGCCTGGGGACGGAGCCAGCTTCACCCCTCCACTTT. Its protein is CASSLGTEPASPLHF.

This clonotype was detected once. The CDR3 coding sequence is TGCAGTGCTAGTTGGGAGGGGAATTCACTGTTTTTT. Protein sequence: CSASWEGNSLFF. The V gene is TRBV20-1, the J gene TRBJ1-4; TRBD1 might be the D (5 bases). CDR1 and CDR2 (germline): DFQATT, SNEGSKA (reference sequence). Trimming took off 3 bases at V and 13 bases at J, with 15 bases between the two ends. The CDR3 covers 12 residues.

This chain connects TRBV7-8 to TRBJ2-5; possibly TRBD1 or TRBD2 for D (5 bases each). This CDR3 has 16 residues. Trimming took off 4 bases at V and 10 bases at J, with 25 bases between the two ends. The germline V gene has CDR1 SGHVS and CDR2 FQNEAQ. This chain's CDR3 is CASSSDGHPDYGYQYF. The CDR3 nucleotides read TGTGCCAGCAGCTCCGACGGACATCCCGACTATGGCTACCAGTACTTC.

This clonotype was counted ten times or more. The chain links TRBV2 to TRBJ1-3; D uncertain. Looked up from germline, CDR1 is SNHLY and CDR2 is FYNNEI. This CDR3 has 13 residues. The ends were cut back, 1 base at V and 4 bases at J, with 5 bases in the middle. The DNA of the CDR3 is TGTGCCAGCAGTGAAGGGGTCGGAAACACCATATATTTT. It codes for CASSEGVGNTIYF. Based on the CDR3 plus reference TRBV2 and TRBJ1-3, the full variable domain is EPEVTQTPSHQVTQMGQEVILRCVPISNHLYFYWYRQILGQKVEFLVSFYNNEISEKSEIFDDQFSVERPDGSNFTLKIRSTKLEDSAMYFCASSEGVGNTIYFGEGSWLTVV.

V and J are TRBV7-2 and TRBJ1-2; TRBD1 is a possible D gene (5 bases). CDR1 is SGHTA, CDR2 FQGNSA, per germline. The CDR3 totals 15 residues. The V and J ends lost 4 bases and 1 base respectively, with 13 bases between them. The CDR3 here is CASSSGPGCNYGYTF. CDR3 bases: TGTGCCAGCAGCTCGGGACCAGGATGTAACTATGGCTACACCTTC.

This clonotype was observed a few times. A read error may be the cause here, since a much bigger clone is one base away. The J gene is TRBJ2-7, the V gene TRBV6-5; D is perhaps TRBD1 or TRBD2 (5 bases each). V was cut by 6 bases and J by 9 bases, with 18 bases left in between. There are 13 residues in the CDR3. CDR1 and CDR2 from the germline V gene are MNHEY and SVGAGI. The CDR3, as DNA: TGTGCCAGCAGGGGCCCGGGTTGGGACGGGCAGTACTTC. It codes for CASRGPGWDGQYF.

A remark on this clonotype: The junction shows a germline mismatch at one end, possibly a read error. This chain joins TRBV2 and TRBJ1-1; D is unclear. CDR1 is SNHLY and CDR2 is FYNNEI in the germline V gene. The CDR3 totals 11 residues. The CDR3 bases are TGTGCCAGCAATGAAACCGGTGAAGCTTTCTTT. It encodes CASNETGEAFF. Supplemented by reference TRBV2 and TRBJ1-1, the full variable domain reads EPEVTQTPSHQVTQMGQEVILRCVPISNHLYFYWYRQILGQKVEFLVSFYNNEISEKSEIFDDQFSVERPDGSNFTLKIRSTKLEDSAMYFCASNETGEAFFGQGTRLTVV.